This record looks at one TCR beta chain sequence and its context. This entry belongs to a study of technical replicates of blood from a handful of donors. The assay was immunoSEQ multiplex PCR, and TCRdb's table has in-frame clones only and misses some. This sample has approximately 79,000 clones; about nine tenths occur once, and the top ten carry about 0.4%. Trimming removed 4 bases from V and 4 bases from J; junction bases left unmatched: 10. Germline-derived CDR1 and CDR2 are SEHNR and FQNEAQ (reference sequence). CDR3 length: 16 residues. This sequence was found in a human donor in good health. The chain joins TRBV7-9 to TRBJ2-7; 10 nucleotides match TRBD2. The source material was T cells isolated from PBMCs. Here the CDR3 DNA reads TGTGCCAGCAGCTATACAAGGGCTAGCGGGAGTTACGAGCAGTACTTC. It translates to CASSYTRASGSYEQYF. Combining the CDR3 with reference TRBV7-9 and TRBJ2-7 gives the whole variable domain DTGVSQNPRHKITKRGQNVTFRCDPISEHNRLYWYRQTLGQGPEFLTYFQNEAQLEKSRLLSDRFSAERPKGSFSTLEIQRTEQGDSAMYLCASSYTRASGSYEQYFGPGTRLTVT.